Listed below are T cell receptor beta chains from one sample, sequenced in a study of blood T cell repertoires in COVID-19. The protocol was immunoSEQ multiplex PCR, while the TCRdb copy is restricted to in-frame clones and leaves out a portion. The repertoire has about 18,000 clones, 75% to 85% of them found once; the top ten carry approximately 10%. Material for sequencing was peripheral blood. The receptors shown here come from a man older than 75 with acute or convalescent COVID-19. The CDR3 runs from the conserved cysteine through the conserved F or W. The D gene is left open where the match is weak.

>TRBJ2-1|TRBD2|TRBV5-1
CASRSLAGMSSYNEQFF
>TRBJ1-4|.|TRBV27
CASSTTNGANEKLFF
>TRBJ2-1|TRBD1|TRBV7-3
CASSLDRGGRNEQFF
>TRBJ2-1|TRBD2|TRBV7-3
CASSTGLDNEQFF
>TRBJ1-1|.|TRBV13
CASISRLSMNTEAFF
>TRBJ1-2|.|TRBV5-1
CASSLYEGNGYTF
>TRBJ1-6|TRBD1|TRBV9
CASSGQGPAEALHF
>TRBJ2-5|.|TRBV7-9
CASSLGTSYQETQYF
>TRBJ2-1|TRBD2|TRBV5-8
CASSLLGGLAKTSYNEQFF
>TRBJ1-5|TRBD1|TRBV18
CASSPTTGGSQPQHF
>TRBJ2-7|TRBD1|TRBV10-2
CASSSGTGTVGTSYEQYF
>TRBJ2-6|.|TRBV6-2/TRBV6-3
CASSYSWRELSGANVLTF
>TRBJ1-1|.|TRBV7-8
CASSRYDRNMNTEAFF
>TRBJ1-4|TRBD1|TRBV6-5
CASSYGTGRSEKLFF
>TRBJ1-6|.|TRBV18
CASSPTGNGNSPLHF
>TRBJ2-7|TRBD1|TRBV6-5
CASSQQGLNEQYF
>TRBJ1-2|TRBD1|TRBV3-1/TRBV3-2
CASSQGVGRNYGYTF
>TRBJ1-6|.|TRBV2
CASSGQDGSPLHF
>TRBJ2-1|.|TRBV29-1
CSVDDRGLTYNEQFF
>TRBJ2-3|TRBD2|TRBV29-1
CSVWGGVTDTQYF
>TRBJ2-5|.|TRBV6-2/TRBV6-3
CASSYLVEGGDQETQYF
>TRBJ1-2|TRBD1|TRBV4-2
CASSQVDRVYGYTF
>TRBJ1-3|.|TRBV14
CASSQDGGGRRSGNTIYF
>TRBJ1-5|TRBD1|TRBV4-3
CASSHSVTGNQPQHF
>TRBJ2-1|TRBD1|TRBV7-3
CASSFDRGPYNEQFF
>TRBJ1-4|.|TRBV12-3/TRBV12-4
CASTWGPNEKLFF
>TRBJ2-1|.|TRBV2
CASRSYNEQFF
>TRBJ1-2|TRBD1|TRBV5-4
CASSLGDRPRYGYTF
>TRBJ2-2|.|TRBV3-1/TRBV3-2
CASTEGLNTGELFF
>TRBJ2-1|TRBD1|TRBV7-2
CASSTDRTPGLFF
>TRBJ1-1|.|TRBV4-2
CASSQELQNTEAFF
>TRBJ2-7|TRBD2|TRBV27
CASIGEGSYEQYF
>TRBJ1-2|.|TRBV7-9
CASSRQQGSHGYTF
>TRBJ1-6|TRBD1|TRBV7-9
CASSSATGVGLYNSPLHF
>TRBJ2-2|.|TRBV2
CASNFVRRGTGELFF
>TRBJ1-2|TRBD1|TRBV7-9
CASSFRQGHGYTF
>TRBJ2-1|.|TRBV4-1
CASSQDGHGGHYNEQFF
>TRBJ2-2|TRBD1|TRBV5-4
CASSPGTGGTSSGELFF
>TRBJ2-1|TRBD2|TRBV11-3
CASRASGVGEQFF
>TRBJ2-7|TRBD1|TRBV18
CASSPSGTGPIEQYF
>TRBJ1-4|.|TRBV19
CASSPGIVVREKLFF
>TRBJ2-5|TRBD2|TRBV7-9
CASSLTSGAHQETQYF
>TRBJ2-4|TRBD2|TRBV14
CASSQSAGGPENIQYF
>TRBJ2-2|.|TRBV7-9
CASSYRTQGSGELFF
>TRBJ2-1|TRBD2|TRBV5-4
CASSLGTSSYNEQFF
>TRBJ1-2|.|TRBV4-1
CASSLPGGYGYTF
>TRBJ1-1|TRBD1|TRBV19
CASSIRQGRSYTEAFF
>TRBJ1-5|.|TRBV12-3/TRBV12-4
CASSQGGHQPQHF